The rows below give T cell receptor beta chains drawn from one sample of a study of identical twins' blood T cells. TCRdb reprocessed the 5' RACE reads with MiXCR, giving one entry per CDR3 protein. The repertoire has fewer than 450,000 distinct CDR3 sequences, roughly 28% of them found once; the top ten carry roughly 6.1%. The sample comprised PBMCs. The receptors shown here come from a woman between 18 and 50 years old in good health. Both conserved end residues are part of each CDR3. A D gene is named only where the DNA matches it firmly. A clone size is listed for some rows: how often the clone was seen (once, few, many), or a class if it is expanded.

>NA|few|TRBJ1-1|TRBV10-3
TGTGCCATCAGTGACGGAGGGGCAACTGAAGCTTTCTTT
CAISDGGATEAFF
>NA|NA|TRBJ1-1|TRBV27
TGTGCCAGCAGCCCGGAGGTGAGGGACACTGAAGCTTTCTTT
CASSPEVRDTEAFF
>NA|many|TRBJ1-1|TRBV13
TGTGCCAGCAGCGCTACAGAGAACACTGAAGCTTTCTTT
CASSATENTEAFF
>NA|NA|TRBJ2-5|TRBV27
TGTGCCAGCAGTTTCCGCAGGGATGGCGAGACCCAGTACTTC
CASSFRRDGETQYF
>NA|NA|TRBJ1-4|TRBV7-8
TGTGCCAGCAGCTTAGGGAGACTGGGGGCCGCAACTAATGAAAAACTGTTTTTT
CASSLGRLGAATNEKLFF
>TRBD2|NA|TRBJ2-3|TRBV27
TGTGCCACCGCTGTCACTAGCGGGGGCACAGATACGAAGTATTTT
CATAVTSGGTDTKYF
>NA|NA|TRBJ1-3|TRBV7-9
TGTGCCAGCGGTATTCGGTCTGGAAACACCATATATTTT
CASGIRSGNTIYF
>NA|few|TRBJ1-3|TRBV7-6
TGTGCCAGCAGCTTAGATGCCCGGGAACGAAGAAACACCATATATTTT
CASSLDARERRNTIYF
>NA|NA|TRBJ2-2|TRBV4-3
TGCGCCAGCAGCCCAGGGGACTACACCGGGGAGCTGTTTTTT
CASSPGDYTGELFF
>NA|few|TRBJ1-1|TRBV7-9
TGTGCCAGCAGCCAAATTGAAGCTTTCTTT
CASSQIEAFF
>NA|NA|TRBJ2-7|TRBV3-1
TGTGCCAGCAGTCCAAGGTGGGAGGAGCAGTACTTC
CASSPRWEEQYF
>NA|few|TRBJ1-4|TRBV7-8
TGTGCCAGCAGCTTATGGGGGCGGAATGAAAAACTGTTTTTT
CASSLWGRNEKLFF
>NA|few|TRBJ2-3|TRBV29-1
TGCAGCGTTGAGGGACTGGAGGGTACAGATACGCAGTATTTT
CSVEGLEGTDTQYF
>TRBD2|few|TRBJ2-1|TRBV9
TGTGCCAGCAGCGTAGGCGGGGGAACCTCCTACAATGAGCAGTTCTTC
CASSVGGGTSYNEQFF
>NA|NA|TRBJ2-7|TRBV13
TGTGCCAGCAATCTCCGAGGGGGGAGCTACGAGCAGTACTTC
CASNLRGGSYEQYF
>NA|many|TRBJ2-1|TRBV9
TGTGCCAGCAGGGATTTAGCGACGAGTGAGCAGTTCTTC
CASRDLATSEQFF
>NA|many|TRBJ2-4|TRBV10-3
TGTGCCATCAGTGAGACCCCGTCTAACGCTGGAGGGACGGACATTCAGTACTTC
CAISETPSNAGGTDIQYF
>NA|NA|TRBJ2-7|TRBV20-1
TGCAGTGTTAGAGACGGAGGGGACAAAAGATGGCGATACGAGCAGTACTTC
CSVRDGGDKRWRYEQYF
>NA|NA|TRBJ2-1|TRBV3-1
TGTGCCAGCAGCGATCATAGTACCAATGAGCAGTTCTTC
CASSDHSTNEQFF
>NA|NA|TRBJ1-1|TRBV20-1
TGCAGTGCTAGAGATGCGTTGGGGGGTAGAGCTTTCTTT
CSARDALGGRAFF
>NA|NA|TRBJ1-4|TRBV9
TGTGCCAGCAGCGTAGGGGCCTTTCGGGAAAAACTGTTTTTT
CASSVGAFREKLFF
>NA|NA|TRBJ1-1|TRBV27
TGTGCCAGCAGTTCCCCCCTTGGGGGATTGAACACTGAAGCTTTCTTT
CASSSPLGGLNTEAFF
>NA|NA|TRBJ1-5|TRBV3-1
TGTGCCAGCGGGGGGAATGGCAATCAGCCCCAGCATTTT
CASGGNGNQPQHF
>NA|NA|TRBJ2-2|TRBV3-1
TGTGCCAGCAGCCACCCCCCAGAGAACACCGGGGAGCTGTTTTTT
CASSHPPENTGELFF
>TRBD1|few|TRBJ1-1|TRBV12-3/TRBV12-4
TGTGCCAGCAGTTTGACAGGGAGTATGAACACTGAAGCTTTCTTT
CASSLTGSMNTEAFF
>TRBD1|few|TRBJ2-1|TRBV24-1
TGTGCCACCAGCTCGACAGGGTCTTCCTACAATGAGCAGTTCTTC
CATSSTGSSYNEQFF
>TRBD1|NA|TRBJ1-1|TRBV19
TGTGCCAGTAGCTCGGGACAGGGGTGGATCACTGAAGTTTTCTTT
CASSSGQGWITEVFF
>NA|NA|TRBJ1-2|TRBV6-1
TGTGCCAGCAGACCATGGACGGAACCTCTATATGGCTACACCTTC
CASRPWTEPLYGYTF
>NA|few|TRBJ1-5|TRBV11-2
TGTGCCAGCAGCTTAGGCGGGACGGGTAATCAGCCCCAGCATTTT
CASSLGGTGNQPQHF
>NA|NA|TRBJ2-1|TRBV10-3
TGTGCCATCAGTGCAGCAGGTAACAATGAGCAGTTCTTC
CAISAAGNNEQFF
>NA|NA|TRBJ2-5|TRBV11-3
TGTGCCAGCAGCTTAGTTGGGCGGAGCCAAGAGACCCAGTACTTC
CASSLVGRSQETQYF
>NA|NA|TRBJ1-1|TRBV28
TGTGCCGGCACCAAATTCCAGGGGTCTGAAGCTTTCTTT
CAGTKFQGSEAFF
>TRBD2|NA|TRBJ2-1|TRBV11-3
TGTGCCAGCAGCTTAGTAGCTAGCGGAAGAAATGAGCAGTTCTTC
CASSLVASGRNEQFF
>NA|NA|TRBJ1-2|TRBV5-1
TGCGCCAGCGCTGAGGGACCGTCCTATGGCTACACCTTC
CASAEGPSYGYTF
>NA|few|TRBJ2-7|TRBV6-2/TRBV6-3
TGTGCCAGCAGTTGGGGGGACGAGCAGTACTTC
CASSWGDEQYF
>TRBD1|few|TRBJ1-2|TRBV5-1
TGCGCCAGCAGCTTGCTTGTGGGACAGGGGACGAAAACTAACTATGGCTACACCTTC
CASSLLVGQGTKTNYGYTF
>NA|NA|TRBJ2-3|TRBV7-9
TGTGCCAGCGATGACAACTACGCCAGCGCAGATACGCAGTATTTT
CASDDNYASADTQYF
>NA|many|TRBJ1-1|TRBV16
TGTGCCAGCAGCAAAAGAACAGGGTCCACTGAAGCTTTCTTT
CASSKRTGSTEAFF
>NA|few|TRBJ1-6|TRBV11-2
TGTGCCAGCAGCCGCCTAGGGGGAAATGATAATTCACCCCTCCACTTT
CASSRLGGNDNSPLHF
>NA|few|TRBJ1-5|TRBV5-6
TGTGCCAGCAGCTTACGAGAAGATCAGCCCCAGCATTTT
CASSLREDQPQHF
>NA|few|TRBJ2-1|TRBV5-1
TGCGCCAGCAGGGATGGCAATGAGCAGTTCTTC
CASRDGNEQFF
>TRBD1|few|TRBJ1-2|TRBV2
TGTGTCAGCCGGGACAGTTTCTATGGCTACACCTTC
CVSRDSFYGYTF
>NA|few|TRBJ1-5|TRBV7-2
TGTGCCAGCAGCTTATCGCGGCATCAGCCCCAGCATTTT
CASSLSRHQPQHF
>TRBD1|few|TRBJ1-1|TRBV12-3/TRBV12-4
TGTGCCAGCAGTGGACAGGGGGCGGCTTTCTTT
CASSGQGAAFF
>NA|few|TRBJ2-1|TRBV5-1
TGCGCCAGCAGCCGACTAGAGTACAATGAGCAGTTCTTC
CASSRLEYNEQFF
>NA|many|TRBJ1-5|TRBV7-2
TGTGCCAGCAGCCTTAACGATCCTAGGAGCAATCAGCCCCAGCATTTT
CASSLNDPRSNQPQHF
>NA|NA|TRBJ1-2|TRBV10-3
TGTGCCATCAGACCCGACAGCACTGACTACGCCTTC
CAIRPDSTDYAF
>NA|once|TRBJ2-4|TRBV2
TGTGCCAGCAGGACCCAGGGTTCGGCAAACATTCAGTACTTC
CASRTQGSANIQYF
>TRBD1|many|TRBJ2-7|TRBV25-1
TGTGCCAGCTCCGGGACAGGGTTCTACGAGCAGTACTTC
CASSGTGFYEQYF
>TRBD1|few|TRBJ2-2|TRBV6-2/TRBV6-3
TGTGCCAGCAGACTCCAGGGGGCGAGGACCGGGGAGCTGTTTTTT
CASRLQGARTGELFF
>NA|few|TRBJ2-5|TRBV3-1
TGTGCCAGCAGACCGACCGATCTTGACCAAGAGACCCAGTACTTC
CASRPTDLDQETQYF
>NA|many|TRBJ1-2|TRBV5-1
TGCGCCAGCAGCTTGCAACTTCGATATGGCTACACCTTC
CASSLQLRYGYTF
>NA|few|TRBJ2-3|TRBV6-2/TRBV6-3
TGTGCCAGCACTATGGGGATGGATACGCAGTATTTT
CASTMGMDTQYF
>NA|few|TRBJ2-5|TRBV27
TGTGCCAGCAGTTTATTCGGGGGCAGAGAGACCCAGTACTTC
CASSLFGGRETQYF
>TRBD2|NA|TRBJ2-1|TRBV2
TGTGCCAGCAACCCTACCGGGAGGGGCTACAATGAGCAGTTCTTC
CASNPTGRGYNEQFF
>NA|NA|TRBJ2-7|TRBV6-2/TRBV6-3
TGTGCCAGCACCGAAGGGCGGGGGCGGTTAAACGAGCAGTACTTC
CASTEGRGRLNEQYF
>NA|NA|TRBJ2-1|TRBV29-1
TGCAGCGTTGGGGTCGCGGTTCTGAATGAGCAGTTCTTC
CSVGVAVLNEQFF